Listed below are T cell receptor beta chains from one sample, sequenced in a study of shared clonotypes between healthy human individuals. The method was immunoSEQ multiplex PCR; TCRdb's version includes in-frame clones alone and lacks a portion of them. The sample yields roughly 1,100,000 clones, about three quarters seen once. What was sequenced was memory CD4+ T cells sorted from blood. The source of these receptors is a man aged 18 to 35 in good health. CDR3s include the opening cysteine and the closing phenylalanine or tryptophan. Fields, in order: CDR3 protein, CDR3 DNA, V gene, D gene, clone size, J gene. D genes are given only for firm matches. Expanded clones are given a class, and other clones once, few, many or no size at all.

cdr3_aa: CASSPPTGGQNEQFF
cdr3_nt: TGTGCCAGCTCACCACCGACGGGGGGGCAAAATGAGCAGTTCTTC
v_call: TRBV18
d_call: TRBD2
clone_size: NA
j_call: TRBJ2-1

cdr3_aa: CAWSVGDRASTEAFF
cdr3_nt: TGTGCCTGGAGTGTAGGGGACAGGGCGAGCACTGAAGCTTTCTTT
v_call: TRBV30
d_call: TRBD1
clone_size: NA
j_call: TRBJ1-1

cdr3_aa: CSVGEPNQPQHF
cdr3_nt: TGCAGCGTTGGAGAACCGAATCAGCCCCAGCATTTT
v_call: TRBV29-1
d_call: NA
clone_size: few
j_call: TRBJ1-5

cdr3_aa: CASSLGQGAGLAFF
cdr3_nt: TGCGCCAGCAGCTTGGGACAGGGGGCCGGGTTGGCTTTCTTT
v_call: TRBV5-1
d_call: TRBD1
clone_size: NA
j_call: TRBJ1-1

cdr3_aa: CASSSWGSHSYNEQFF
cdr3_nt: TGTGCCAGCAGCTCGTGGGGCTCCCATTCCTACAATGAGCAGTTCTTC
v_call: TRBV5-6
d_call: NA
clone_size: NA
j_call: TRBJ2-1

cdr3_aa: CSVVRDRGTDTQYF
cdr3_nt: TGCAGCGTTGTCCGGGACAGGGGCACAGATACGCAGTATTTT
v_call: TRBV29-1
d_call: TRBD1
clone_size: NA
j_call: TRBJ2-3

cdr3_aa: CASSPAGDSSNQPQHF
cdr3_nt: TGTGCCAGCAGCCCCGCCGGGGACAGTAGCAATCAGCCCCAGCATTTT
v_call: TRBV7-9
d_call: TRBD1
clone_size: few
j_call: TRBJ1-5

cdr3_aa: CSARRYNEQFF
cdr3_nt: TGCAGTGCTAGAAGATACAATGAGCAGTTCTTC
v_call: TRBV20-1
d_call: NA
clone_size: NA
j_call: TRBJ2-1

cdr3_aa: CASSVGVNQPQHF
cdr3_nt: TGTGCCAGCAGCGTAGGGGTTAATCAGCCCCAGCATTTT
v_call: TRBV9
d_call: NA
clone_size: NA
j_call: TRBJ1-5

cdr3_aa: CASSEKEGPWGEQFF
cdr3_nt: TGTGCCAGCAGTGAAAAAGAGGGGCCGTGGGGTGAGCAGTTCTTC
v_call: TRBV6-1
d_call: NA
clone_size: NA
j_call: TRBJ2-1

cdr3_aa: CASSEWRSDYEQYF
cdr3_nt: TGTGCCAGCAGTGAATGGAGGAGCGACTACGAGCAGTACTTC
v_call: TRBV28
d_call: NA
clone_size: NA
j_call: TRBJ2-7

cdr3_aa: CASSGGQAPRGYTF
cdr3_nt: TGTGCCAGCAGTGGTGGACAGGCCCCTAGAGGCTACACCTTC
v_call: TRBV6-5
d_call: TRBD1
clone_size: once
j_call: TRBJ1-2

cdr3_aa: CASKELAETQYF
cdr3_nt: TGTGCCAGCAAGGAGCTAGCGGAGACCCAGTACTTC
v_call: TRBV2
d_call: NA
clone_size: NA
j_call: TRBJ2-5

cdr3_aa: CASSVLRGGPYEQYF
cdr3_nt: TGTGCCAGCAGCGTATTAAGGGGAGGGCCCTACGAGCAGTACTTC
v_call: TRBV9
d_call: TRBD2
clone_size: NA
j_call: TRBJ2-7

cdr3_aa: CASSLVSGNTDTQYF
cdr3_nt: TGTGCCAGCAGCTTAGTGTCTGGGAACACAGATACGCAGTATTTT
v_call: TRBV7-9
d_call: NA
clone_size: NA
j_call: TRBJ2-3

cdr3_aa: CASSLNPPATDTQYF
cdr3_nt: TGTGCCAGCAGCTTAAACCCCCCGGCGACAGATACGCAGTATTTT
v_call: TRBV7-9
d_call: NA
clone_size: NA
j_call: TRBJ2-3

cdr3_aa: CASSQRTGNYGYTF
cdr3_nt: TGTGCCAGCAGTCAACGGACAGGGAACTATGGCTACACCTTC
v_call: TRBV6-1
d_call: TRBD1
clone_size: NA
j_call: TRBJ1-2

cdr3_aa: CASSVATGFNNEQFF
cdr3_nt: TGTGCCAGCAGCGTAGCTACAGGGTTCAACAATGAGCAGTTCTTC
v_call: TRBV9
d_call: NA
clone_size: NA
j_call: TRBJ2-1

cdr3_aa: CASSSGQTEAFF
cdr3_nt: TGTGCCAGCTCATCCGGACAGACTGAAGCTTTCTTT
v_call: TRBV18
d_call: NA
clone_size: few
j_call: TRBJ1-1

cdr3_aa: CASSRQGDGELFF
cdr3_nt: TGTGCCAGCAGTCGACAGGGGGACGGGGAGCTGTTTTTT
v_call: TRBV6-5
d_call: TRBD1
clone_size: NA
j_call: TRBJ2-2

cdr3_aa: CASSEELGPLYGYTF
cdr3_nt: TGTGCCAGCAGTGAAGAGTTAGGGCCTCTTTATGGCTACACCTTC
v_call: TRBV2
d_call: NA
clone_size: NA
j_call: TRBJ1-2

cdr3_aa: CASGLVRGERSGELFF
cdr3_nt: TGTGCTAGTGGTTTGGTACGCGGGGAGCGGTCCGGGGAGCTGTTTTTT
v_call: TRBV12-5
d_call: NA
clone_size: once
j_call: TRBJ2-2

cdr3_aa: CASSPSGAAVEAFF
cdr3_nt: TGTGCCAGCAGCCCGAGTGGGGCCGCCGTTGAAGCTTTCTTT
v_call: TRBV7-2
d_call: NA
clone_size: NA
j_call: TRBJ1-1

cdr3_aa: CASSPPGQGSTEAFF
cdr3_nt: TGTGCCAGCTCACCACCGGGACAGGGTAGCACTGAAGCTTTCTTT
v_call: TRBV18
d_call: TRBD1
clone_size: once
j_call: TRBJ1-1

cdr3_aa: CASSSRSAYGYTF
cdr3_nt: TGTGCCAGCAGTTCAAGGTCTGCCTATGGCTACACCTTC
v_call: TRBV27
d_call: NA
clone_size: NA
j_call: TRBJ1-2

cdr3_aa: CATSRDSGAGEQFF
cdr3_nt: TGTGCCACCAGCAGAGATTCCGGGGCCGGCGAGCAGTTCTTC
v_call: TRBV15
d_call: NA
clone_size: NA
j_call: TRBJ2-1

cdr3_aa: CASSLLLGADTQYF
cdr3_nt: TGTGCCAGCAGCCTCCTGTTAGGGGCAGATACGCAGTATTTT
v_call: TRBV7-9
d_call: NA
clone_size: NA
j_call: TRBJ2-3

cdr3_aa: CASSPSQGSNYGYTF
cdr3_nt: TGCGCCAGCAGCCCTTCACAGGGATCCAACTATGGCTACACCTTC
v_call: TRBV5-1
d_call: NA
clone_size: NA
j_call: TRBJ1-2

cdr3_aa: CASSESPGVRETQYF
cdr3_nt: TGTGCCAGCAGCGAGTCCCCAGGGGTGAGGGAGACCCAGTACTTC
v_call: TRBV11-3
d_call: NA
clone_size: NA
j_call: TRBJ2-5

cdr3_aa: CASSLSAGLNYGYTF
cdr3_nt: TGTGCCAGCAGTTTATCGGCGGGATTGAACTATGGCTACACCTTC
v_call: TRBV28
d_call: NA
clone_size: NA
j_call: TRBJ1-2

cdr3_aa: CASSVGLVAPADTQYF
cdr3_nt: TGTGCCAGCAGCGTGGGCCTGGTGGCCCCCGCAGATACGCAGTATTTT
v_call: TRBV9
d_call: NA
clone_size: once
j_call: TRBJ2-3

cdr3_aa: CASSLGREEEGYTF
cdr3_nt: TGCGCCAGCAGCCTGGGCAGGGAGGAAGAAGGCTACACCTTC
v_call: TRBV5-1
d_call: NA
clone_size: once
j_call: TRBJ1-2

cdr3_aa: CASSSSTGKGYEQYF
cdr3_nt: TGCGCCAGCAGCTCCTCGACAGGAAAAGGCTACGAGCAGTACTTC
v_call: TRBV5-1
d_call: NA
clone_size: NA
j_call: TRBJ2-7

cdr3_aa: CASSPSRGRNEQFF
cdr3_nt: TGTGCCAGCAGTCCTTCCAGGGGCAGAAATGAGCAGTTCTTC
v_call: TRBV6-6
d_call: NA
clone_size: NA
j_call: TRBJ2-1

cdr3_aa: CASREGVNHNSPLHF
cdr3_nt: TGTGCCAGCAGGGAGGGGGTTAATCATAATTCACCCCTCCACTTT
v_call: TRBV28
d_call: NA
clone_size: once
j_call: TRBJ1-6

cdr3_aa: CASSLLATRNSPLHF
cdr3_nt: TGTGCCAGCAGCTTATTGGCCACCCGGAATTCACCCCTCCACTTT
v_call: TRBV7-9
d_call: NA
clone_size: few
j_call: TRBJ1-6

cdr3_aa: CASSLAPSNYGYTF
cdr3_nt: TGTGCCAGCAGCTTAGCCCCTTCTAACTATGGCTACACCTTC
v_call: TRBV7-9
d_call: NA
clone_size: few
j_call: TRBJ1-2

cdr3_aa: CASSRKTGASNEQYF
cdr3_nt: TGTGCCAGCAGCCGTAAGACAGGGGCCTCGAACGAGCAGTACTTC
v_call: TRBV7-2
d_call: TRBD1
clone_size: many
j_call: TRBJ2-7

cdr3_aa: CATSIGGSSYEQYF
cdr3_nt: TGTGCCACCAGCATAGGGGGGAGCTCCTACGAGCAGTACTTC
v_call: TRBV15
d_call: NA
clone_size: NA
j_call: TRBJ2-7

cdr3_aa: CASRAPVGGGGGYTF
cdr3_nt: TGTGCCAGCAGGGCCCCGGTAGGGGGTGGAGGTGGCTACACCTTC
v_call: TRBV6-1
d_call: NA
clone_size: few
j_call: TRBJ1-2

cdr3_aa: CASSVLDGLSGNTIYF
cdr3_nt: TGTGCCAGCAGCGTGTTGGACGGACTCTCTGGAAACACCATATATTTT
v_call: TRBV7-2
d_call: NA
clone_size: NA
j_call: TRBJ1-3

cdr3_aa: CASAENYGYTF
cdr3_nt: TGTGCCAGCGCTGAGAACTATGGCTACACCTTC
v_call: TRBV2
d_call: NA
clone_size: NA
j_call: TRBJ1-2

cdr3_aa: CASSLNGPYEQYF
cdr3_nt: TGTGCCAGCAGCTTAAACGGACCCTACGAGCAGTACTTC
v_call: TRBV7-9
d_call: NA
clone_size: NA
j_call: TRBJ2-7

cdr3_aa: CASSLTDGGPYEQYF
cdr3_nt: TGTGCCAGCAGCTTGACGGACGGGGGACCCTACGAGCAGTACTTC
v_call: TRBV11-2
d_call: NA
clone_size: NA
j_call: TRBJ2-7

cdr3_aa: CASSPQQGAFYEQYF
cdr3_nt: TGTGCCAGCAGCCCCCAACAGGGGGCTTTCTACGAGCAGTACTTC
v_call: TRBV9
d_call: TRBD1
clone_size: NA
j_call: TRBJ2-7

cdr3_aa: CASSSGTGGFTEAFF
cdr3_nt: TGTGCCAGCAGCTCCGGGACAGGGGGTTTTACTGAAGCTTTCTTT
v_call: TRBV7-9
d_call: TRBD1
clone_size: NA
j_call: TRBJ1-1

cdr3_aa: CASSLKRDRAYEQYF
cdr3_nt: TGTGCCAGCAGTTTGAAACGGGACAGGGCCTACGAGCAGTACTTC
v_call: TRBV6-5
d_call: TRBD1
clone_size: NA
j_call: TRBJ2-7

cdr3_aa: CASSPDSSTGQPQHF
cdr3_nt: TGTGCCAGCAGTCCGGACAGCTCTACAGGTCAGCCCCAGCATTTT
v_call: TRBV2
d_call: NA
clone_size: few
j_call: TRBJ1-5

cdr3_aa: CASSDRAIPFF
cdr3_nt: TGTGCCAGCAGTGACCGGGCCATTCCTTTCTTT
v_call: TRBV6-1
d_call: NA
clone_size: NA
j_call: TRBJ1-1

cdr3_aa: CASQGNTATNEKLFF
cdr3_nt: TGTGCCAGCCAGGGAAACACCGCAACTAATGAAAAACTGTTTTTT
v_call: TRBV2
d_call: NA
clone_size: many
j_call: TRBJ1-4

cdr3_aa: CASSSGQYNSPLHF
cdr3_nt: TGTGCCAGCAGTTCCGGGCAGTATAATTCACCCCTCCACTTT
v_call: TRBV27
d_call: NA
clone_size: NA
j_call: TRBJ1-6

cdr3_aa: CASSPPIAGVADTQYF
cdr3_nt: TGTGCCAGCAGCCCCCCTATAGCGGGGGTCGCAGATACGCAGTATTTT
v_call: TRBV11-1
d_call: TRBD2
clone_size: NA
j_call: TRBJ2-3

cdr3_aa: CASSWKGGLYNEQFF
cdr3_nt: TGTGCCAGCAGCTGGAAGGGCGGGCTCTACAATGAGCAGTTCTTC
v_call: TRBV7-2
d_call: NA
clone_size: NA
j_call: TRBJ2-1

cdr3_aa: CASSEYNPGGFGEKLFF
cdr3_nt: TGTGCCAGCAGTGAATATAACCCTGGGGGTTTCGGGGAAAAACTGTTTTTT
v_call: TRBV25-1
d_call: NA
clone_size: few
j_call: TRBJ1-4

cdr3_aa: CASSAGQGTEAFF
cdr3_nt: TGTGCCAGCTCAGCAGGACAGGGCACTGAAGCTTTCTTT
v_call: TRBV18
d_call: TRBD1
clone_size: few
j_call: TRBJ1-1

cdr3_aa: CASSPDYEQYF
cdr3_nt: TGTGCCAGCAGTCCTGACTACGAGCAGTACTTC
v_call: TRBV28
d_call: NA
clone_size: NA
j_call: TRBJ2-7

cdr3_aa: CASSLQGDYGYTF
cdr3_nt: TGTGCCAGCAGCTTGCAGGGAGACTATGGCTACACCTTC
v_call: TRBV5-4
d_call: NA
clone_size: NA
j_call: TRBJ1-2

cdr3_aa: CAISNRQGETNEKLFF
cdr3_nt: TGTGCCATCAGTAATAGACAGGGGGAGACTAATGAAAAACTGTTTTTT
v_call: TRBV10-3
d_call: TRBD1
clone_size: NA
j_call: TRBJ1-4

cdr3_aa: CASSRDRGNEQYF
cdr3_nt: TGTGCCAGCAGCCGGGACAGGGGAAACGAGCAGTACTTC
v_call: TRBV11-2
d_call: TRBD1
clone_size: few
j_call: TRBJ2-7